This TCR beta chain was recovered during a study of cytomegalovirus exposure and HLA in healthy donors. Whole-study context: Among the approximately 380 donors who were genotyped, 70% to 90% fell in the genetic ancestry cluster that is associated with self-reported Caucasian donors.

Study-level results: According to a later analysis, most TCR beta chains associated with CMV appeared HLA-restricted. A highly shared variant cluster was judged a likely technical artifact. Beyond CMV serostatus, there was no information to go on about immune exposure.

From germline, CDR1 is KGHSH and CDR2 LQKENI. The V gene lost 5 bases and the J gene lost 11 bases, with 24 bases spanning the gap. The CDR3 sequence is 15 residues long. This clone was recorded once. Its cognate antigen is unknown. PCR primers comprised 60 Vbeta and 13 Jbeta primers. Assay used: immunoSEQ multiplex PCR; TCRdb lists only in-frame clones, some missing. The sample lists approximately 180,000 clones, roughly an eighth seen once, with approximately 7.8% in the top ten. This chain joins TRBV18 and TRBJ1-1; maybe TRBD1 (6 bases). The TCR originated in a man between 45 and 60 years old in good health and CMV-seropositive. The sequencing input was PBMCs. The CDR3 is CASSDEEQGHLTAFF. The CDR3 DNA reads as TGTGCCAGCTCAGACGAGGAACAGGGCCATCTAACCGCTTTCTTT.